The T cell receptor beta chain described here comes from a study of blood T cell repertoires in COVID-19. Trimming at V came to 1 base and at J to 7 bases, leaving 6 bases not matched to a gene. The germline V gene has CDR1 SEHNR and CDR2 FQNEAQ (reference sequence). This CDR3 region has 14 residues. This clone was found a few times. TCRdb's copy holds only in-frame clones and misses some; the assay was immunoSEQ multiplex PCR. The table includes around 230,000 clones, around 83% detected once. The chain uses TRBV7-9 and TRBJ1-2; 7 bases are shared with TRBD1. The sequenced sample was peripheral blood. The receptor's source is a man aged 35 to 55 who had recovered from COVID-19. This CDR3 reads CASSLGGTVLGYTF. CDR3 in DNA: TGTGCCAGCAGCTTAGGGGGGACAGTCCTTGGCTACACCTTC.